Below, 13 T cell receptor beta chains from the same sample are listed, as sequenced in a study of PD-1 blockade in mismatch repair-deficient tumors. The assay was immunoSEQ multiplex PCR, and TCRdb's table has in-frame clones only and misses some. Of 90,000 to 130,000 clones listed, roughly 80% are singletons. The sequences come from peripheral blood, collected 60 weeks after starting pembrolizumab. The receptors originated from an adult with mismatch repair-deficient cancer.

The chain is built from TRBV9 and TRBJ2-1, with D possibly being TRBD2 (6 bases). CDR3 length: 15 residues. Trimming took off 0 bases at V and 8 bases at J, with 15 bases between the two ends. Germline V gene lookup returns CDR1 SGDLS and CDR2 YYNGEE. In nucleotides, the CDR3 is TGTGCCAGCAGCGTAGTCGACGGGAGTGGCGATGAGCAGTTCTTC. Protein product: CASSVVDGSGDEQFF.

V is TRBV5-8 and J is TRBJ2-3, with 8 bases fitting TRBD2. This CDR3 comprises 14 residues. Trimming cost V 4 bases and J 1 base; bases outside gene matches: 2. Per the germline V gene, CDR1 is SGHTS and CDR2 is YDEGEE. The CDR3 spells CASSQLAGTDTQYF. Written as DNA, the CDR3 is TGTGCCAGCAGCCAACTAGCGGGCACAGATACGCAGTATTTT.

The V gene is TRBV6-6, the J gene TRBJ1-1, with 8 bases lining up with TRBD1. Per the germline V gene, CDR1 is MNHNY and CDR2 is SVGAGI (reference sequence). J lost 11 bases, V lost 2 bases, and 13 bases had no gene match. The CDR3 sequence is 15 residues long. The CDR3: CASSYKGQELSVAFF. In DNA form, the CDR3 reads TGTGCCAGCAGTTACAAGGGACAGGAACTAAGTGTGGCTTTCTTT.

The chain recombines TRBV28 with TRBJ1-1; no reliable D call. CDR1 is MDHEN, CDR2 SYDVKM, per germline. Trimming cost V 3 bases and J 3 bases, with 20 bases left between them. The CDR3 consists of 17 residues. DNA for the CDR3: TGTGCCAGCAGTTTCGTTAAGCCTAACCGTAGGGACACTGAAGCTTTCTTT. It encodes CASSFVKPNRRDTEAFF. The variable domain in full, completed from reference TRBV28 and TRBJ1-1, reads DVKVTQSSRYLVKRTGEKVFLECVQDMDHENMFWYRQDPGLGLRLIYFSYDVKMKEKGDIPEGYSVSREKKERFSLILESASTNQTSMYLCASSFVKPNRRDTEAFFGQGTRLTVV.

The DNA of the CDR3 is TGTGCCTGGGGGGACTGGGACAGGGCCGATGGCTACACCTTC. It translates to CAWGDWDRADGYTF. The chain couples TRBV30 to TRBJ1-2, with 9 positions matching TRBD1. This CDR3 is built from 14 residues. Germline V gene sequence: CDR1 GTSNPN, CDR2 SVGIG (reference sequence). After removal of 5 bases from V and 6 bases from J, the junction contained 10 bases not matched to a gene.

The rearrangement uses TRBV5-6 and TRBJ2-1; 11 bases are shared with TRBD2. CDR1 and CDR2 from the germline V gene are SGHDT and YYEEEE. The length of the CDR3 is 13 residues. V trimming: 5 bases; J trimming: 12 bases; junction bases outside the gene matches: 7. CDR3 loop: CASSLAGGTVQFF. The CDR3 DNA is TGTGCCAGCAGTTTAGCGGGAGGGACGGTGCAGTTCTTC.

This clone was found once. V gene TRBV7-9 combines with J gene TRBJ2-7; 7 positions match TRBD2. Looked up from germline, CDR1 is SEHNR and CDR2 is FQNEAQ (reference sequence). The CDR3 loop spans 16 amino acids. V dropped 0 bases and J dropped 7; count of bases not matched to a gene: 12. The DNA of the CDR3 is TGTGCCAGCAGCTTAGCCGGCGGGGGTGTGGTCGAAGAGCAGTACTTC. It codes for CASSLAGGGVVEEQYF.

The chain couples TRBV9 to TRBJ1-1, with D maybe TRBD1 (5 bases). Germline lookup yields CDR1 SGDLS and CDR2 YYNGEE. V lost 4 bases and J 3 bases, leaving 13 bases between the germline ends. CDR3 length equals 14 residues. The CDR3, as DNA: TGTGCCAGCAGCTTTTCAGGGAGAGACACTGAAGCTTTCTTT. This sequence encodes CASSFSGRDTEAFF. The full variable domain, completed using reference TRBV9 and TRBJ1-1, is DSGVTQTPKHLITATGQRVTLRCSPRSGDLSVYWYQQSLDQGLQFLIQYYNGEERAKGNILERFSAQQFPDLHSELNLSSLELGDSALYFCASSFSGRDTEAFFGQGTRLTVV.

On this clone: The sample holds other DNA sequences that translate to the same CDR3. This chain connects TRBV5-1 to TRBJ2-5, with 7 bases identical to TRBD2. This CDR3 contains 13 residues. Trimming removed 4 bases from V and 5 bases from J; junction bases left unmatched: 5. Germline V gene sequence: CDR1 SGHRS, CDR2 YFSETQ. The CDR3 protein is CASSAGGGETQYF. CDR3 nucleotides: TGCGCCAGCAGCGCGGGCGGGGGTGAGACCCAGTACTTC. Based on the CDR3 plus reference TRBV5-1 and TRBJ2-5, the full variable domain is KAGVTQTPRYLIKTRGQQVTLSCSPISGHRSVSWYQQTPGQGLQFLFEYFSETQRNKGNFPGRFSGRQFSNSRSEMNVSTLELGDSALYLCASSAGGGETQYFGPGTRLLVL.

This chain joins TRBV9 and TRBJ2-2; tentative D call: TRBD2 (5 bases). The germline V gene encodes CDR1 SGDLS and CDR2 YYNGEE. Trimming took 4 bases from V and 3 from J, leaving 16 bases between them. The CDR3 totals 16 residues. CDR3 sequence: CASSPSQRVDTGELFF. The CDR3 bases are TGTGCCAGCAGCCCCAGCCAGAGGGTTGACACCGGGGAGCTGTTTTTT.

This clone came up once. V gene TRBV9 combines with J gene TRBJ2-5, with D unclear. The CDR3 runs 14 residues. Germline CDR1 and CDR2: SGDLS and YYNGEE. The V gene lost 0 bases and the J gene lost 5 bases, with 11 bases spanning the gap. CDR3 in amino acids: CASSVGLGRETQYF. The CDR3 nucleotides are TGTGCCAGCAGCGTAGGTTTAGGCCGGGAGACCCAGTACTTC. Together with reference TRBV9 and TRBJ2-5, the CDR3 gives the full variable domain: DSGVTQTPKHLITATGQRVTLRCSPRSGDLSVYWYQQSLDQGLQFLIQYYNGEERAKGNILERFSAQQFPDLHSELNLSSLELGDSALYFCASSVGLGRETQYFGPGTRLLVL.

The rearrangement uses TRBV2 and TRBJ2-1, with D tentatively TRBD1 (6 bases). V lost 6 bases and J 4 bases, leaving 16 bases between the germline ends. The CDR3 covers 15 residues. The germline V gene encodes CDR1 SNHLY and CDR2 FYNNEI. As DNA, the CDR3 is TGTGCCAGCAGAGCCGACAGGTCCCTATACAATGAGCAGTTCTTC. Translation: CASRADRSLYNEQFF.

The table lists this clone with a count of one. The rearrangement uses TRBV27 and TRBJ1-4; TRBD1 matches at 8 bases. Germline values: CDR1 MNHEY, CDR2 SMNVEV (reference sequence). The CDR3 runs 17 residues. The J segment lost 3 bases and the V segment lost 7 bases, leaving 13 bases of the junction unmatched. The CDR3 spells CASKGGTGQPSNEKLFF. The CDR3 DNA sequence: TGTGCCAGCAAGGGAGGGACAGGCCAACCTTCTAATGAAAAACTGTTTTTT.